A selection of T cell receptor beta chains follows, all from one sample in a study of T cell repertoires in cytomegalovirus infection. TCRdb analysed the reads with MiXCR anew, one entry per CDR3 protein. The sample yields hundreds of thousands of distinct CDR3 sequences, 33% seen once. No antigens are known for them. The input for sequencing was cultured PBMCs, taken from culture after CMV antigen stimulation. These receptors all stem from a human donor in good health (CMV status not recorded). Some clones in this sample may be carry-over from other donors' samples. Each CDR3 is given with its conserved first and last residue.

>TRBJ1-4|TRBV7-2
CASSFGTGNEKLFF
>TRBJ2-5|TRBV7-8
CASSSGRNIVQETQYF
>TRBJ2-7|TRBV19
CASSVIAGARYEQYF
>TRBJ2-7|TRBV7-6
CASSTRTSGYEQYF
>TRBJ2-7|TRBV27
CASSSPPAGGLYYEQYF
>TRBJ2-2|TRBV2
CASSGTPRIRNTGELFF
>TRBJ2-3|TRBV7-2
CASSAKWRTDTQYF
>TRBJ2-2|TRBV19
CASSRGLDNTGELFF
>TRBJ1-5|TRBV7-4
CASSQTSYQPQHF
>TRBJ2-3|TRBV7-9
CASSTFPREDTQYF
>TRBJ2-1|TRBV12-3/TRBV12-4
CASSPINGQLFF
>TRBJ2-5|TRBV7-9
CASSLTITGLTETQYF
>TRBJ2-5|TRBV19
CASSIGRRYQETQYF
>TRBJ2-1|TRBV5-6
CASSVTGNSGGVQFF
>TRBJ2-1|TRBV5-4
CASSLDPTSGGSEQFF
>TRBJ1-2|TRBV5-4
CASRVRQGLNYGYTF
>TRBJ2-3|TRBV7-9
CASSLPVGDTQYF
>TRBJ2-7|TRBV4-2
CASSQDSREQYF
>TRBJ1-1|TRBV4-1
CASSQGGLSTEAFF
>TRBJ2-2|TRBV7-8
CASSPTRVATGELFF
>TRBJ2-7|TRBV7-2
CASSFGVAGSYEQYF
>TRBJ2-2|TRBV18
CASRDVHTGELFF
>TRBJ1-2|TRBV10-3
CATRPPLWYGYTF
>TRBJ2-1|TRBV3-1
CASSQGADSSYNEQFF
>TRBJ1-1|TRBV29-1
CSVERQEGTEAFF